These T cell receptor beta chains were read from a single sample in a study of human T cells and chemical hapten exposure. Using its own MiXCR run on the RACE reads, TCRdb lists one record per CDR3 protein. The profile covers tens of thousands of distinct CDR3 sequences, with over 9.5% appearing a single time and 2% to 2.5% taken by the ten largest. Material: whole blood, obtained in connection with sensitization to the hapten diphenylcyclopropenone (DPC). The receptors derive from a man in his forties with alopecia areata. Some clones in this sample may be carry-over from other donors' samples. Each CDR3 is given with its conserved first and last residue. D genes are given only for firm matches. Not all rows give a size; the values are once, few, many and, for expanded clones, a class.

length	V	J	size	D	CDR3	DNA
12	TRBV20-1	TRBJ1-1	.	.	CSATGRDTEAFF	TGCAGTGCTACAGGGAGGGACACTGAAGCTTTCTTT
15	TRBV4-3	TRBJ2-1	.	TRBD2	CASSHLAGGPDEQFF	TGCGCCAGCAGCCATCTAGCGGGAGGGCCCGATGAGCAGTTCTTC
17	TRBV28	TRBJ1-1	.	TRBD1	CASSFLITGTGTTEAFF	TGTGCCAGCAGTTTCCTGATAACCGGGACAGGGACCACTGAAGCTTTCTTT
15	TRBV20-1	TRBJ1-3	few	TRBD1	CSARDAHRGGNTIYF	TGCAGTGCTAGAGATGCCCACAGGGGTGGAAACACCATATATTTT
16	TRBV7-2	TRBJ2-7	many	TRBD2	CASSPQTAGGPYEQYF	TGTGCCAGCAGCCCCCAGACGGCGGGAGGGCCCTACGAGCAGTACTTC
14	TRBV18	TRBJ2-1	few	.	CASSPLGRGGEQFF	TGTGCCAGCTCACCATTAGGCAGGGGCGGTGAGCAGTTCTTC
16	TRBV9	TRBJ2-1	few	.	CASTLSVRGPYNEQFF	TGTGCCAGCACCCTAAGTGTCAGGGGTCCCTACAATGAGCAGTTCTTC
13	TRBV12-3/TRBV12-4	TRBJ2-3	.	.	CASSFVRLDTQYF	TGTGCCAGCAGTTTCGTCCGCCTGGATACGCAGTATTTT
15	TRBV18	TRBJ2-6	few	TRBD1	CASSPGGQAGGVLTF	TGTGCCAGCTCACCGGGGGGACAGGCTGGAGGGGTCCTGACTTTC
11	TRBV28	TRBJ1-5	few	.	CASCSNQPQHF	TGTGCCAGCTGTAGCAATCAGCCCCAGCATTTT
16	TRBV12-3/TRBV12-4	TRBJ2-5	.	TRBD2	CASSLAQTSGKETQYF	TGTGCCAGCAGTTTAGCGCAAACTAGCGGAAAAGAGACCCAGTACTTC
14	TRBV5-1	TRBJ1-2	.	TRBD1	CASSLVTGDYGYTF	TGCGCCAGCAGCTTGGTCACAGGGGATTATGGCTACACCTTC
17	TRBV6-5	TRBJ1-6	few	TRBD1	CASRPPFYRGHNSPLHF	TGTGCCAGCAGACCACCCTTCTACAGGGGCCATAATTCACCCCTCCACTTT
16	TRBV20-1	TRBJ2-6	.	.	CSASPGRDSGANVLTF	TGCAGTGCTAGTCCGGGACGTGACTCTGGGGCCAACGTCCTGACTTTC
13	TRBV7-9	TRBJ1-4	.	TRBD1	CAVDRGQGEKLFF	TGTGCCGTCGACAGGGGGCAGGGAGAAAAACTGTTTTTT
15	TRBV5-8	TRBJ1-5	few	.	CASSFPEGGGQPQHF	TGTGCCAGCAGCTTTCCCGAGGGGGGCGGTCAGCCCCAGCATTTT
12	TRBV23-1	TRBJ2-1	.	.	CASRRVYNEQFF	TGCGCCAGCAGAAGGGTCTACAATGAGCAGTTCTTC
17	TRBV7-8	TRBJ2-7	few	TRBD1	CASSLVFSGQGPHEQYF	TGTGCCAGCAGCTTAGTCTTTTCGGGACAGGGGCCGCACGAGCAGTACTTC
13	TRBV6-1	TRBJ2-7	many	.	CASSGIFVSEQYF	TGTGCCAGCAGTGGGATCTTCGTAAGCGAGCAGTACTTC
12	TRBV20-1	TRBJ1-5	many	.	CSAGHPDQPQHF	TGCAGTGCCGGCCACCCTGATCAGCCCCAGCATTTT
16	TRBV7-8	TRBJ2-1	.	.	CASSSREKEIYNEQFF	TGTGCCAGCAGCTCCCGAGAAAAGGAGATCTACAATGAGCAGTTCTTC
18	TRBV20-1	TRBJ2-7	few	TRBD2	CSASPGTSGTLRSYEQYF	TGCAGTGCTAGTCCCGGGACTAGCGGAACCCTTCGCTCCTACGAGCAGTACTTC
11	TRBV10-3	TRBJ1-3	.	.	CASRYGNTIYF	TGTGCCAGCCGGTACGGAAACACCATATATTTT
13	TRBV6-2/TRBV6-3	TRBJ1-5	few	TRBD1	CASSSDRILPQHF	TGTGCCAGCAGCTCGGACAGGATATTGCCCCAGCATTTT
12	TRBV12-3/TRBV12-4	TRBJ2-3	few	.	CASGSAVDTQYF	TGTGCCAGCGGATCGGCGGTAGATACGCAGTATTTT
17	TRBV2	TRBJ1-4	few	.	CASRNRAGLATNEKLFF	TGTGCCAGCAGAAACCGGGCGGGACTTGCAACTAATGAAAAACTGTTTTTT
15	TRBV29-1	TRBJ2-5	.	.	CSVGFAGGSGETQYF	TGCAGCGTTGGCTTCGCTGGGGGATCGGGAGAGACCCAGTACTTC
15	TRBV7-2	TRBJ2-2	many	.	CASSPKRPGTGELFF	TGTGCCAGCAGCCCCAAGAGGCCGGGGACCGGGGAGCTGTTTTTT